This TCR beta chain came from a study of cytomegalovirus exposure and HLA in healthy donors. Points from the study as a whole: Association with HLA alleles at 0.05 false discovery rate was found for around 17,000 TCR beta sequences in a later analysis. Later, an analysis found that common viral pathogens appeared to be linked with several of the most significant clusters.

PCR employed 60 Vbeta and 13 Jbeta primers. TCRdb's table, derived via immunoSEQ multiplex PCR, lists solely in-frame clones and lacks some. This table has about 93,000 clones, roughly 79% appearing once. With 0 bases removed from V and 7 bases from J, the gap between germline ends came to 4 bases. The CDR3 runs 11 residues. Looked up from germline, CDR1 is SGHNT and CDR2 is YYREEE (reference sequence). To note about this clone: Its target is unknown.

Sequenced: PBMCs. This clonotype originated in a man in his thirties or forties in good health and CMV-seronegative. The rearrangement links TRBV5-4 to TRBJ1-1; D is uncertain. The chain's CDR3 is CASSLDGEAFF. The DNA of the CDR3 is TGTGCCAGCAGCTTGGACGGTGAAGCTTTCTTT.